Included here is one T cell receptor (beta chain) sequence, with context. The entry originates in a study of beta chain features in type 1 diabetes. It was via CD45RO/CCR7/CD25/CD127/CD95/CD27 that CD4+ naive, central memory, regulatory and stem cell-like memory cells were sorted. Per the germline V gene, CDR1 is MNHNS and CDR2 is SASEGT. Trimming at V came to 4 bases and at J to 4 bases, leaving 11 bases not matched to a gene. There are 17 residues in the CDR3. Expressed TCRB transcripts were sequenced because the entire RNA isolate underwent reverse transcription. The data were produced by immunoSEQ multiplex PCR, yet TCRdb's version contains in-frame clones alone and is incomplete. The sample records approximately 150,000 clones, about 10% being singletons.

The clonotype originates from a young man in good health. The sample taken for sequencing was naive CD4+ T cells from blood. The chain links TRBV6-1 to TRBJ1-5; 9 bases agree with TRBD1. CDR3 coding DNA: TGTGCCAGCAGTGCATACGGGGGACAGGGAGGAAATCAGCCCCAGCATTTT. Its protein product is CASSAYGGQGGNQPQHF.